This is a list of T cell receptor beta chains from one sample in a study of T cells of healthy individuals. One entry per CDR3 protein, called by TCRdb with MiXCR from the 5' RACE reads. The table includes around 83,000 distinct CDR3 sequences, about 4.8% detected once. These receptors were collected from a female donor in good health. The CDR3 runs from the conserved cysteine through the conserved F or W. The D gene is left open where the match is weak. The size field is filled for only some rows; it gives once, few, many or a size class.

14,many,TRBJ1-2,TRBV2,.,CASSQQGANYGYTF,TGTGCCAGCAGCCAGCAGGGAGCTAACTATGGCTACACCTTC
12,.,TRBJ1-5,TRBV28,.,CASSPVNQPQHF,TGTGCCAGCAGCCCCGTGAATCAGCCCCAGCATTTT
15,few,TRBJ2-6,TRBV7-2,TRBD1,CASSPDRVGANVLTF,TGTGCCAGCAGCCCAGACAGGGTTGGGGCCAACGTCCTGACTTTC
15,.,TRBJ2-7,TRBV27,.,CASSPMEGVPYEQYF,TGTGCCAGCAGCCCAATGGAGGGGGTCCCCTACGAGCAGTACTTC
13,few,TRBJ2-1,TRBV20-1,TRBD1,CSARRTGGKEQFF,TGCAGTGCTAGAAGGACAGGGGGTAAAGAGCAGTTCTTC
15,few,TRBJ2-1,TRBV6-5,.,CASSNYRVPVDEQFF,TGTGCCAGCAGTAACTACCGGGTCCCTGTAGATGAGCAGTTCTTC
14,.,TRBJ1-5,TRBV25-1,.,CASSDGAHDQPQHF,TGTGCCAGCAGTGATGGAGCCCACGATCAGCCCCAGCATTTT
13,many,TRBJ1-2,TRBV20-1,.,CSARERGFYGYTF,TGCAGTGCTAGAGAACGAGGATTCTATGGCTACACCTTC
15,many,TRBJ1-5,TRBV4-1,.,CASSQENNPNQPQHF,TGCGCCAGCAGCCAAGAGAACAACCCCAATCAGCCCCAGCATTTT
15,few,TRBJ1-1,TRBV7-2,.,CASSLALPGRTEAFF,TGTGCCAGCAGCTTAGCGCTCCCTGGCCGCACTGAAGCTTTCTTT
17,few,TRBJ2-2,TRBV27,TRBD1,CASSFGTGTPNTGELFF,TGTGCCAGCAGTTTCGGGACAGGGACTCCGAACACCGGGGAGCTGTTTTTT
14,few,TRBJ1-1,TRBV28,.,CASSFQVPNTEAFF,TGTGCCAGCAGTTTTCAGGTCCCGAACACTGAAGCTTTCTTT
17,many,TRBJ2-7,TRBV20-1,TRBD2,CSATTTSGRVSAYEQYF,TGCAGTGCTACTACGACTAGCGGGAGGGTTTCTGCCTACGAGCAGTACTTC
14,many,TRBJ2-7,TRBV4-1,.,CASSPRRGRYEQYF,TGCGCCAGCAGCCCAAGGAGGGGGCGTTACGAGCAGTACTTC
12,few,TRBJ1-5,TRBV29-1,.,CSVEKDNQPQHF,TGCAGCGTTGAAAAGGACAATCAGCCCCAGCATTTT
16,many,TRBJ1-6,TRBV9,TRBD1,CASSVGGRGHGSPLHF,TGTGCCAGCAGCGTAGGTGGCAGGGGGCACGGTTCACCCCTCCACTTT
15,many,TRBJ2-2,TRBV20-1,TRBD2,CSARLAGVNTGELFF,TGCAGTGCTAGACTAGCGGGAGTGAACACCGGGGAGCTGTTTTTT
16,many,TRBJ1-6,TRBV11-2,TRBD1,CASSTGTGSTISPLHF,TGTGCCAGCAGCACCGGGACAGGGTCCACAATTTCACCCCTCCACTTT